A selection of T cell receptor beta chains follows, all from one sample in a study of a mutant IDH1 vaccine in newly diagnosed glioma. No antigen is known for these receptors. Only in-frame clones appear in the TCRdb table, and some are missing; sequencing was by immunoSEQ multiplex PCR. The repertoire holds about 26,000 clones, less than 90% seen once, with 30% to 35% in the top ten. The sample consisted of PBMCs, taken from a glioma patient whose treatment included an IDH1 peptide vaccine. The receptors shown here come from a man aged 25 to 40 with glioma. The CDR3 runs from the conserved cysteine through the conserved F or W. Each record gives: V gene, clone size, J gene, D gene, CDR3 protein, CDR3 DNA. The D gene is left open where the match is weak. Not every row has a clone size; where given, it reads once, few, many or a size class.

TRBV30	-	TRBJ2-3	-	CAWRAGPTATDTQYF	TGTGCCTGGAGGGCGGGGCCCACCGCGACAGATACGCAGTATTTT
TRBV20-1	-	TRBJ1-1	-	CSASQSNEAFF	TGCAGTGCTAGTCAGTCCAATGAAGCTTTCTTT
TRBV29-1	-	TRBJ2-1	TRBD1	CSGMKGADEQFF	TGCAGCGGAATGAAGGGGGCGGATGAGCAGTTCTTC
TRBV6-4	-	TRBJ2-5	-	CASSVFAGSEETQYF	TGTGCCAGCAGTGTATTCGCAGGGTCGGAAGAGACCCAGTACTTC
TRBV19	-	TRBJ1-1	TRBD1	CASRLTGGGEAFF	TGTGCCAGTCGCCTGACAGGGGGCGGCGAAGCTTTCTTT
TRBV19	-	TRBJ2-5	-	CASSTPGTKETQYF	TGTGCCAGTAGTACCCCCGGGACGAAAGAGACCCAGTACTTC
TRBV30	-	TRBJ1-1	TRBD1	CAWSRDSNTEAFF	TGTGCCTGGAGTCGGGACAGTAACACTGAAGCTTTCTTT
TRBV2	-	TRBJ2-5	-	CASSVGGAQETQYF	TGTGCCAGCAGTGTGGGGGGGGCCCAAGAGACCCAGTACTTC
TRBV6-1	-	TRBJ1-1	-	CASSTTGNTEAFF	TGTGCCAGCAGTACCACAGGGAACACTGAAGCTTTCTTT
TRBV9	-	TRBJ2-5	-	CASSPNPGETQYF	TGTGCCAGCAGTCCTAACCCAGGGGAGACCCAGTACTTC
TRBV4-1	-	TRBJ2-7	TRBD2	CASSQTPFGGDEQYF	TGCGCCAGCAGCCAAACTCCATTCGGGGGGGACGAGCAGTACTTC
TRBV30	-	TRBJ2-6	-	CAWSVPQETGANVLTF	TGTGCCTGGAGTGTACCCCAGGAGACTGGGGCCAACGTCCTGACTTTC
TRBV29-1	-	TRBJ1-2	-	CSVASGDYYGYTF	TGCAGCGTTGCGTCCGGGGACTACTATGGCTACACCTTC
TRBV28	-	TRBJ1-2	-	CASSYQGVNGYTF	TGTGCCAGCAGTTACCAGGGTGTAAATGGCTACACCTTC
TRBV5-1	-	TRBJ2-7	-	CASSTTGANYEQYF	TGCGCCAGCAGCACAACCGGGGCCAACTACGAGCAGTACTTC
TRBV7-9	-	TRBJ2-1	TRBD2	CASSLSAGGLGNEQFF	TGTGCCAGCAGCTTATCGGCGGGAGGCTTGGGCAATGAGCAGTTCTTC
TRBV15	-	TRBJ2-7	-	CATSSTRSYEQYF	TGTGCCACCAGCAGTACTAGGTCCTACGAGCAGTACTTC
TRBV5-1	-	TRBJ1-4	TRBD1	CASRLYRGTNEKLFF	TGCGCCAGCCGACTATACAGGGGGACTAATGAAAAACTGTTTTTT
TRBV30	-	TRBJ2-7	-	CAWSVRVRSYEQYF	TGTGCCTGGAGTGTACGGGTCCGTTCCTACGAGCAGTACTTC
TRBV10-3	-	TRBJ2-3	TRBD1	CAISVRDRGQDTQYF	TGTGCCATCAGTGTGAGGGACAGGGGGCAAGATACGCAGTATTTT
TRBV4-3	-	TRBJ1-1	-	CASSQDRRGMTEAFF	TGCGCCAGCAGCCAAGATAGGCGGGGGATGACTGAAGCTTTCTTT
TRBV9	once	TRBJ2-3	TRBD2	CASSVGTSGGSTDTQYF	TGTGCCAGCAGCGTCGGTACTAGCGGGGGGAGCACAGATACGCAGTATTTT
TRBV15	once	TRBJ1-1	-	CATSRDSLVQNTEAFF	TGTGCCACCAGCAGAGATAGCTTGGTCCAGAACACTGAAGCTTTCTTT
TRBV10-3	-	TRBJ1-1	-	CATAGLGNTEAFF	TGTGCCACGGCCGGACTCGGGAACACTGAAGCTTTCTTT
TRBV4-3	-	TRBJ1-2	-	CASSQADGQLYGYTF	TGCGCCAGCAGCCAAGCCGACGGACAGCTTTATGGCTACACCTTC
TRBV2	few	TRBJ1-5	-	CASSVGRSSNQPQHF	TGTGCCAGCAGCGTTGGACGCTCGAGCAATCAGCCCCAGCATTTT
TRBV6-1	-	TRBJ2-7	TRBD1	CASSVGQGAYEQYF	TGTGCCAGCAGTGTCGGACAGGGGGCTTACGAGCAGTACTTC
TRBV2	few	TRBJ1-1	-	CASNEGRRVTEAFF	TGTGCCAGCAATGAGGGTCGGAGGGTGACTGAAGCTTTCTTT
TRBV6-6	-	TRBJ2-7	TRBD2	CASSYSAGTTYEQYF	TGTGCCAGCAGTTACTCCGCCGGGACTACCTACGAGCAGTACTTC
TRBV6-5	-	TRBJ1-1	-	CASSLLSQLNTEAFF	TGTGCCAGCAGCCTACTCTCACAACTGAACACTGAAGCTTTCTTT
TRBV11-2	-	TRBJ2-7	-	CASSSDTGPGEQYF	TGTGCCAGCAGCTCAGATACAGGGCCGGGCGAGCAGTACTTC
TRBV5-4	-	TRBJ1-2	-	CASRLLQDNYGYTF	TGTGCCAGCAGATTACTACAGGATAACTATGGCTACACCTTC
TRBV19	-	TRBJ1-1	TRBD1	CASSIGGTGNTEAFF	TGTGCCAGTAGTATAGGAGGGACAGGTAACACTGAAGCTTTCTTT